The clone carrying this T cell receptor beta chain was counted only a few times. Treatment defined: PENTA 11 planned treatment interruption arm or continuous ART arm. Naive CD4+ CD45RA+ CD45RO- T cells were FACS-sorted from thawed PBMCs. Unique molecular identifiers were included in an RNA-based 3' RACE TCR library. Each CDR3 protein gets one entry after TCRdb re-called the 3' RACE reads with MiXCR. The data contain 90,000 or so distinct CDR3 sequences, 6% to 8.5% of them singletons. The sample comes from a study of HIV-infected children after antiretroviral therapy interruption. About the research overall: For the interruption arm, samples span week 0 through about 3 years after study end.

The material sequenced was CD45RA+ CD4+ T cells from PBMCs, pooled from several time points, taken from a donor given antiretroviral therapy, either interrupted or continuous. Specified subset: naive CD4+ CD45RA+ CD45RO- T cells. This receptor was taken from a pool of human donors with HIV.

CDR3 bases: TGTGCCAGCAGCCGAAGACTAGCGGGGAGCTACAATGAGCAGTTCTTC. Translated: CASSRRLAGSYNEQFF. The chain carries TRBV5-4 and TRBJ2-1, with 11 bases matching TRBD2. Germline CDR1 is SGHNT and CDR2 is YYREEE (reference sequence). The CDR3 has 16 residues. The V and J ends lost 4 bases and 3 bases, in that order; junction bases with no gene match: 6.